The TCR beta chain under discussion was sequenced for a study of shared clonotypes between healthy human individuals. Study in general: Researchers drew samples from two women and three men aged 18 to 49. Study-wide results and limits: Represented diversity (both genetic and exposure-history) was limited by the small number of donors. Generation probabilities were higher for clonotypes shared across all four sorted-subset donors than for unshared ones.

For this clone: Its target is not known.

Germline loops: CDR1 SGHAT, CDR2 FQNNGV. Losses at the gene ends were 0 bases for V and 7 bases for J; bases not matched to a gene: 3. The CDR3 totals 15 residues. On sorted subsets, replicate PCRs used approximately 190 ng DNA, or tens of thousands of T cell genomes. Measured with immunoSEQ multiplex PCR; TCRdb has only the in-frame clones, and not every one. The data contain a few million clones, under 95% of them seen just once; the ten biggest clones take up 0.37%. The TCR was taken from a young man in good health. Some clones in this sample may be carry-over from other donors' samples. J is TRBJ2-1 and V is TRBV11-2; TRBD2 matches 10 bases. Sequenced: naive CD4+ T cells from PBMCs. Subset here: CD45RA+ positively selected. As DNA, the CDR3 is TGTGCCAGCAGCTTAGAACTAGCGGGGTGGAATGAGCAGTTCTTC. Translation: CASSLELAGWNEQFF.